The 25 T cell receptor beta chains presented below share a single source sample, sequenced in a study of OX40 agonist ivuxolimab in advanced cancers. The assay was immunoSEQ multiplex PCR, and TCRdb's table has in-frame clones only and misses some. The sample consists of tens of thousands of clones, around 87% of them appearing once. This specimen consisted of CD4+ or CD8+ T cells sorted from blood, obtained in a trial of the OX40 agonist ivuxolimab. The receptors shown here come from an adult with an advanced solid tumor such as melanoma, head and neck, liver or kidney cancer.

The chain combines TRBV30 with TRBJ1-6; 8 bases are a match to TRBD1. The CDR3 is 14 amino acids. In germline, CDR1 is GTSNPN, CDR2 SVGIG (reference sequence). V was clipped by 3 bases and J by 7 bases; unmatched bases: 5. The CDR3 here is CAWSVRGQNSPLHF. The CDR3 nucleotides read TGTGCCTGGAGCGTCAGGGGGCAGAATTCACCCCTCCACTTT.

This clone occurred a few times. The rearrangement uses TRBV2 and TRBJ2-7; D is possibly TRBD1 or TRBD2 (5 bases each). The V gene lost 1 base and the J gene lost 4 bases, with 14 bases spanning the gap. The CDR3 totals 15 residues. Looked up from germline, CDR1 is SNHLY and CDR2 is FYNNEI. CDR3 sequence reads: CASSEGAGRVYEQYF. DNA of the CDR3: TGTGCCAGCAGTGAAGGGGCAGGGCGGGTTTACGAGCAGTACTTC.

The V gene is TRBV12-5, the J gene TRBJ1-1; no firm D call. The length of the CDR3 is 15 residues. V lost 1 base, J lost 1 base, and 10 bases lay in between. CDR1 is LGHNT, CDR2 FRNRAP, per germline. In DNA form, the CDR3 reads TGTGCTAGTGGTTTGGAGCGCTGGGGGAACACTGAAGCTTTCTTT. Translating it yields CASGLERWGNTEAFF.

The chain recombines TRBV5-1 with TRBJ2-5; the match to TRBD2 covers 11 bases. With 4 bases clipped from V and 4 bases from J, the junction kept 3 bases outside the gene matches. The germline CDR1 and CDR2 sequences are SGHRS and YFSETQ. The CDR3 runs 14 residues. CDR3 nucleotide sequence: TGCGCCAGCAGCGACCTAGCGGGAGGAGAGACCCAGTACTTC. Amino acids: CASSDLAGGETQYF.

There are a few counts of this clone. The V gene is TRBV5-1, the J gene TRBJ1-5; TRBD1 agrees at 7 bases. There are 14 residues in the CDR3. The junction had 1 base not matched to a gene; V was cut back by 0 bases and J by 4 bases. Germline V gives CDR1 SGHRS, CDR2 YFSETQ. The CDR3 DNA is TGCGCCAGCAGCTTGGGGGACAGAAATCAGCCCCAGCATTTT. Its translation: CASSLGDRNQPQHF.

The chain has TRBV19 and TRBJ1-5; no clear D gene. The CDR3 runs to 14 residues. V was pared by 3 bases and J by 4 bases, with 10 bases between. Germline CDR1 and CDR2: LNHDA and SQIVND (reference sequence). This chain's CDR3 is CASSMELKNQPQHF. The CDR3 DNA reads as TGTGCCAGTAGTATGGAGCTAAAAAATCAGCCCCAGCATTTT.

The chain carries TRBV6-5 and TRBJ1-2; D uncertain. V was pared by 2 bases and J by 8 bases, with 12 bases between. The germline V gene has CDR1 MNHEY and CDR2 SVGAGI. CDR3 length: 13 residues. The CDR3 loop reads CASSYQVGYGYTF. The CDR3 nucleotides read TGTGCCAGCAGTTACCAGGTCGGCTACGGCTACACCTTC.

The chain links TRBV7-6 to TRBJ2-7; D is possibly TRBD2 (5 bases). This CDR3 has 15 residues. Trimming pared 5 bases from V and 4 bases from J, leaving 18 bases between. Germline loops: CDR1 SGHVS, CDR2 FNYEAQ. The CDR3 DNA is TGTGCCAGCAGCGTATCTGAGGGATCTGCGTACGAGCAGTACTTC. Translation gives CASSVSEGSAYEQYF.

CDR3 bases: TGTGCCAGCAGCTTAGATGAAGGGAGTCGGAGGCCCCAGCATTTT. Protein: CASSLDEGSRRPQHF. The chain recombines TRBV7-2 with TRBJ1-5; D call uncertain. This CDR3 contains 15 residues. Germline V gives CDR1 SGHTA, CDR2 FQGNSA. V was pared by 1 base and J by 9 bases, with 16 bases between.

The chain uses TRBV5-1 and TRBJ2-5; 7 nucleotides agree with TRBD1. Per the germline V gene, CDR1 is SGHRS and CDR2 is YFSETQ. V dropped 3 bases and J dropped 3; count of bases not matched to a gene: 5. The CDR3 totals 14 residues. The CDR3 sequence: CASSYGQEKETQYF. In DNA, the CDR3 is TGCGCCAGCAGCTATGGACAGGAAAAAGAGACCCAGTACTTC. The variable domain in full, with the rest retrieved from reference TRBV5-1 and TRBJ2-5, is KAGVTQTPRYLIKTRGQQVTLSCSPISGHRSVSWYQQTPGQGLQFLFEYFSETQRNKGNFPGRFSGRQFSNSRSEMNVSTLELGDSALYLCASSYGQEKETQYFGPGTRLLVL.

The chain recombines TRBV29-1 with TRBJ1-1; weak D call: TRBD1 (6 bases). This CDR3 has 13 amino acids. Germline loops: CDR1 SQVTM, CDR2 ANQGSEA. Trimming left V 7 bases short and J 1 base short, with 13 bases between. DNA of the CDR3: TGCAGCGCCGCTGGACAGACGAACACTGAAGCTTTCTTT. This codes for CSAAGQTNTEAFF.

The chain carries TRBV6-1 and TRBJ2-3; TRBD2 agrees at 11 bases. The CDR3 consists of 14 residues. In germline, CDR1 is MNHNS, CDR2 SASEGT. The J segment lost 3 bases and the V segment lost 6 bases, leaving 2 bases of the junction unmatched. In nucleotides, the CDR3 is TGTGCCAGCAGCGTAGCGGGAGGGACAGATACGCAGTATTTT. Its translation is CASSVAGGTDTQYF.

V gene TRBV7-9 combines with J gene TRBJ2-2; TRBD2 is a possible D gene (6 bases). Germline CDR1 SEHNR, CDR2 FQNEAQ (reference sequence). The ends were cut back, 1 base at V and 6 bases at J, with 6 bases in the middle. There are 13 residues in the CDR3. CDR3 amino acids: CASSLVAAGELFF. In nucleotides, the CDR3 is TGTGCCAGCAGCTTAGTAGCGGCCGGGGAGCTGTTTTTT.

Concerning this clone: Other DNA variants within this sample encode the same CDR3. The CDR3 sequence: CASRGGAATNTGELFF. CDR3 nucleotide sequence: TGTGCCAGCAGGGGGGGGGCTGCCACGAACACCGGGGAGCTGTTTTTT. V and J are TRBV19 and TRBJ2-2; D is possibly TRBD1 or TRBD2 (7 bases each). V was trimmed by 9 bases and J by 0 bases, leaving 17 bases between them. Germline CDR1 reads LNHDA; CDR2 reads SQIVND (reference sequence). CDR3 length: 16 amino acids.

The CDR3 is CASSASSANEQFF. CDR3 in DNA: TGTGCCAGCAGCGCCTCTAGCGCAAATGAGCAGTTCTTC. This sequence joins TRBV7-2 and TRBJ2-1; a weak D match, TRBD2 (6 bases). This CDR3 is built from 13 residues. CDR1 SGHTA and CDR2 FQGNSA come from the germline V gene. The V end lost 5 bases, the J end lost 7 bases, and 12 bases lay between the germline ends. The full variable domain, completed using reference TRBV7-2 and TRBJ2-1, is GAGVSQSPSNKVTEKGKDVELRCDPISGHTALYWYRQSLGQGLEFLIYFQGNSAPDKSGLPSDRFSAERTGGSVSTLTIQRTQQEDSAVYLCASSASSANEQFFGPGTRLTVL.

The gene calls are TRBV7-2 and TRBJ2-1; TRBD1 matches 7 bases. After removal of 3 bases from V and 4 bases from J, the junction contained 3 bases not matched to a gene. Germline CDR1 and CDR2: SGHTA and FQGNSA. CDR3 size: 14 residues. CDR3 sequence reads: CASSLDRTYNEQFF. CDR3 sequence (DNA): TGTGCCAGCAGCTTGGACAGGACTTACAATGAGCAGTTCTTC.

This sequence joins TRBV7-2 and TRBJ1-3; TRBD1 might be the D (6 bases). V lost 5 bases and J lost 0, with 11 bases in between. The CDR3 contains 15 residues. CDR1 and CDR2 (germline): SGHTA, FQGNSA. CDR3 nucleotide sequence: TGTGCCAGCAGCCCCCGGGGGCCCTCTGGAAACACCATATATTTT. It translates to CASSPRGPSGNTIYF.

The chain is built from TRBV4-1 and TRBJ2-7; tentatively, D is TRBD1 or TRBD2 (5 bases each). V was shortened by 2 bases and J by 3 bases, with 11 bases between the two germline ends. From germline, CDR1 is MGHRA and CDR2 YSYEKL. The length of the CDR3 is 14 residues. The CDR3 DNA sequence: TGCGCCAGCAGCCAACTGCCGGGGCACTACGAGCAGTACTTC. It encodes CASSQLPGHYEQYF.

In this sample, this clone turned up once. The genes are TRBV14 and TRBJ1-1, with no clear D. From germline, CDR1 is SGHDN and CDR2 FVKESK. V was clipped by 4 bases and J by 3 bases, with 12 bases between them. This CDR3 spans 14 amino acids. CDR3 nucleotide sequence: TGTGCCAGCAGCCCCTGGACTAGAGACACTGAAGCTTTCTTT. This translates into CASSPWTRDTEAFF. Drawing the rest from reference TRBV14 and TRBJ1-1, the complete variable domain is EAGVTQFPSHSVIEKGQTVTLRCDPISGHDNLYWYRRVMGKEIKFLLHFVKESKQDESGMPNNRFLAERTGGTYSTLKVQPAELEDSGVYFCASSPWTRDTEAFFGQGTRLTVV.

CDR3 residues: CASTKGRLLAKNIQYF. Written as DNA, the CDR3 is TGTGCCAGTACCAAGGGGAGGTTACTAGCCAAAAACATTCAGTACTTC. V usage is TRBV19 and J usage is TRBJ2-4; perhaps TRBD2 as D (6 bases). This CDR3 is 16 amino acids long. V was shortened by 7 bases and J by 0 bases, with 16 bases between the two germline ends. Germline V lookup: CDR1 LNHDA, CDR2 SQIVND (reference sequence).

The rearrangement joins TRBV4-2 to TRBJ2-5, with D perhaps TRBD1 (6 bases). CDR1 is LGHNA, CDR2 YNFKEQ, per germline. This CDR3 is built from 13 residues. V was clipped by 1 base and J by 3 bases, with 6 bases between them. This CDR3 reads CASSQGQEETQYF. The DNA for the CDR3 is TGTGCCAGCAGCCAAGGACAGGAAGAGACCCAGTACTTC.

This clone was found once. This chain joins TRBV23-1 and TRBJ2-3; no reliable D call. TRBV23-1 is an ORF; its function is uncertain. Trimming took 2 bases from V and 1 from J, leaving 1 base between them. The CDR3 loop spans 12 amino acids. The CDR3, as DNA: TGCGCCAGCAGTCAAGGCACAGATACGCAGTATTTT. The encoded protein is CASSQGTDTQYF.

V is TRBV5-1 and J is TRBJ2-1, with D maybe TRBD1 (6 bases). The CDR3 spans 15 residues. V was clipped by 5 bases and J by 0 bases, with 12 bases between them. The germline V gene has CDR1 SGHRS and CDR2 YFSETQ. The CDR3 sequence is CASSFQGSSYNEQFF. In DNA, the CDR3 is TGCGCCAGCAGTTTCCAGGGGAGCTCCTACAATGAGCAGTTCTTC.

Here the CDR3 reads CASSYLRVTQQETQYF. The CDR3 DNA sequence: TGTGCCAGCAGTTACTTGAGGGTCACTCAACAAGAGACCCAGTACTTC. J is TRBJ2-5 and V is TRBV6-5, with TRBD2 as a possible D gene (5 bases). Germline V CDR1 and CDR2: MNHEY, SVGAGI. The CDR3 contains 16 residues. V was shortened by 1 base and J by 2 bases, with 14 bases between the two germline ends.

Only one count was recorded for this clone. The J gene is TRBJ2-3, the V gene TRBV5-5; D remains ambiguous. Trimming stripped 0 bases from V and 4 bases from J, with 6 bases between. Germline CDR1 SGHKS, CDR2 YYEKEE (reference sequence). The CDR3 runs to 13 residues. The CDR3 spells CASSLGQPDTQYF. CDR3 coding DNA: TGTGCCAGCAGCTTGGGGCAGCCAGATACGCAGTATTTT. The whole variable domain, filled in from reference TRBV5-5 and TRBJ2-3, reads DAGVTQSPTHLIKTRGQQVTLRCSPISGHKSVSWYQQVLGQGPQFIFQYYEKEERGRGNFPDRFSARQFPNYSSELNVNALLLGDSALYLCASSLGQPDTQYFGPGTRLTVL.